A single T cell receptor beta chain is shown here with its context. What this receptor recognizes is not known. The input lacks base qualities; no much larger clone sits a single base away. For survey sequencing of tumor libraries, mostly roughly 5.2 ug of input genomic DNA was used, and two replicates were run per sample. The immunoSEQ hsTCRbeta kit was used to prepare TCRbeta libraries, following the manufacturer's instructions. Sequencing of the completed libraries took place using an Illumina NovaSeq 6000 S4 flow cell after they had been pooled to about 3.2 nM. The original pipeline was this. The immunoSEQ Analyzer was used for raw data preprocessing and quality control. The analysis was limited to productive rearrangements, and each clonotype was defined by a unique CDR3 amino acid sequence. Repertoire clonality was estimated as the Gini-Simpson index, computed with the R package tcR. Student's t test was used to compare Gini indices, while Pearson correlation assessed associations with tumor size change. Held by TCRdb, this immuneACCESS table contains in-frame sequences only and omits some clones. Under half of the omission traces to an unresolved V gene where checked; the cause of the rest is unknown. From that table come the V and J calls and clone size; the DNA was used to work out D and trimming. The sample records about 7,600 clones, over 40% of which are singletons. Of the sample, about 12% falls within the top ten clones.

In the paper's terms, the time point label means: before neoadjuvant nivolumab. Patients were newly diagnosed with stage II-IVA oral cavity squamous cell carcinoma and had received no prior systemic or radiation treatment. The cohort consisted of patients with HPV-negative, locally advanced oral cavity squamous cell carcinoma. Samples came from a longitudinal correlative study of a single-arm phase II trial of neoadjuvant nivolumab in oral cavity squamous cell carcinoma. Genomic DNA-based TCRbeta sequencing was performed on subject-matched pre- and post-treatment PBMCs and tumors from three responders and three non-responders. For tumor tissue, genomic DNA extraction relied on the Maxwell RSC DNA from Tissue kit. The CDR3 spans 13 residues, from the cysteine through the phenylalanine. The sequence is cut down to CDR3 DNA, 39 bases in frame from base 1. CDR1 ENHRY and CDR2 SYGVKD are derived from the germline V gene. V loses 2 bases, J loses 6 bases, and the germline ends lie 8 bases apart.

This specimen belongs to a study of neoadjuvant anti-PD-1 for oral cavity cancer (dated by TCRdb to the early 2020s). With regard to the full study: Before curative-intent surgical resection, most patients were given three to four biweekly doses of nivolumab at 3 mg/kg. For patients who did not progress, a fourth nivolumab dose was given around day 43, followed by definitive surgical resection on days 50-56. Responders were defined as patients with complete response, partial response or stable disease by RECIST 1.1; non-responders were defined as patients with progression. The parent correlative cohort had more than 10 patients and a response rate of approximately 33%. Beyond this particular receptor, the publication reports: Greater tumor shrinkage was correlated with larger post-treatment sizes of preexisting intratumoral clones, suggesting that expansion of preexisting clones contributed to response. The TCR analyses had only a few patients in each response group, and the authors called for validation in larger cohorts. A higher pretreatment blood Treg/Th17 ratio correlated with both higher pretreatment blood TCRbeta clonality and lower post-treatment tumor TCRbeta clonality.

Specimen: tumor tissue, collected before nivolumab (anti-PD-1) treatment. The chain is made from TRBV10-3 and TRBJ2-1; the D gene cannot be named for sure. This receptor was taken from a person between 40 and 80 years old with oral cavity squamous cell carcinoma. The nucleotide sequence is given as TGTGCCATCAGTGAGCCAGGCGGCAATGAGCAGTTCTTC. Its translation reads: CAISEPGGNEQFF.